This passage covers 9 T cell receptor beta chains from one sample sequenced in a study of cytomegalovirus exposure and HLA in healthy donors. Primers for the PCR totalled 60 Vbeta and 13 Jbeta. Produced via immunoSEQ multiplex PCR; TCRdb's table is partial and in-frame only. The sample has just under 95,000 clones; 80% to 90% are singletons. The source material was PBMCs. The receptors derive from a woman aged 18-29 years in good health and CMV-seropositive.

The J gene is TRBJ2-1, the V gene TRBV7-9; no definite D call. CDR3 length equals 12 residues. V gave up 5 bases and J gave up 7 bases, with 9 bases separating them. Germline V lookup: CDR1 SEHNR, CDR2 FQNEAQ (reference sequence). CDR3 in DNA: TGTGCCAGCAGCCCGAACGAGAATGAGCAGTTCTTC. Translation: CASSPNENEQFF. Complete variable domain (other parts from reference TRBV7-9 and TRBJ2-1): DTGVSQNPRHKITKRGQNVTFRCDPISEHNRLYWYRQTLGQGPEFLTYFQNEAQLEKSRLLSDRFSAERPKGSFSTLEIQRTEQGDSAMYLCASSPNENEQFFGPGTRLTVL.

The V call is TRBV2, the J call TRBJ1-1; TRBD1 might be the D (5 bases). The germline V gene encodes CDR1 SNHLY and CDR2 FYNNEI. V was clipped by 8 bases and J by 3 bases, with 10 bases between them. This CDR3 comprises 12 residues. DNA of the CDR3: TGTGCCAGCCCAGGGACTGACACTGAAGCTTTCTTT. Its protein is CASPGTDTEAFF.

This chain connects TRBV9 to TRBJ2-5; D might be TRBD2 (5 bases). CDR1 is SGDLS, CDR2 YYNGEE, per germline. V lost 3 bases and J 5 bases, leaving 14 bases between the germline ends. This CDR3 has 14 amino acids. The CDR3 here is CASSAGLHWETQYF. CDR3 nucleotides: TGTGCCAGCAGCGCAGGACTCCACTGGGAGACCCAGTACTTC.

V and J are TRBV2 and TRBJ2-7; D unresolved. In germline, CDR1 is SNHLY, CDR2 FYNNEI. Trimming took 7 bases from V and 6 from J, leaving 10 bases between them. The CDR3 spans 11 residues. CDR3 loop: CASINQAEQYF. CDR3 DNA sequence: TGTGCCAGCATCAATCAGGCCGAGCAGTACTTC.

This chain joins TRBV4-1 and TRBJ1-4; D perhaps matches TRBD1 (5 bases). The CDR3 is made up of 16 amino acids. Trimming removed 3 bases from V and 8 bases from J, with 19 bases in between. Germline CDR1 reads MGHRA; CDR2 reads YSYEKL. CDR3 bases: TGCGCCAGCAGCCACCAATCCAGGGTGGCAAGAGAAAAACTGTTTTTT. Translating it yields CASSHQSRVAREKLFF.

V is TRBV7-8 and J is TRBJ2-7, with D maybe TRBD2 (6 bases). Germline CDR1 SGHVS, CDR2 FQNEAQ. The V and J ends lost 1 base and 12 bases respectively, with 13 bases between them. This CDR3 comprises 12 residues. The chain's CDR3 is CASSLGVDYRYF. In DNA form, the CDR3 reads TGTGCCAGCAGCTTAGGAGTGGACTATCGGTACTTC.

CDR3 sequence: CASSFPIDGYEAFF. The CDR3 nucleotides read TGTGCCAGCAGCTTCCCAATTGACGGGTATGAAGCTTTCTTT. The rearrangement joins TRBV7-9 to TRBJ1-1; no clear D gene. The CDR3 is 14 residues long. V lost 3 bases to trimming and J lost 7 bases, with 15 bases between them. The germline CDR1 and CDR2 sequences are SEHNR and FQNEAQ (reference sequence).

The CDR3 sequence: CASSFRATQETQYF. The CDR3 DNA reads as TGTGCCAGCAGTTTCAGGGCGACCCAAGAGACCCAGTACTTC. V is TRBV27 and J is TRBJ2-5; possibly TRBD1 for D (5 bases). The V and J ends lost 3 bases and 1 base respectively, with 9 bases between them. The CDR3 totals 14 residues. Germline loops: CDR1 MNHEY, CDR2 SMNVEV (reference sequence).

This rearrangement joins TRBV5-1 to TRBJ1-4; 7 bases are a match to TRBD1. Trimming removed 4 bases from V and 6 bases from J; junction bases left unmatched: 6. Germline assignment: CDR1 SGHRS and CDR2 YFSETQ. The CDR3 has 14 residues. DNA of the CDR3: TGCGCCAGCAGCCCGACAGGGTCACATGAAAAACTGTTTTTT. Amino acid sequence: CASSPTGSHEKLFF. Supplemented by reference TRBV5-1 and TRBJ1-4, the full variable domain reads KAGVTQTPRYLIKTRGQQVTLSCSPISGHRSVSWYQQTPGQGLQFLFEYFSETQRNKGNFPGRFSGRQFSNSRSEMNVSTLELGDSALYLCASSPTGSHEKLFFGSGTQLSVL.